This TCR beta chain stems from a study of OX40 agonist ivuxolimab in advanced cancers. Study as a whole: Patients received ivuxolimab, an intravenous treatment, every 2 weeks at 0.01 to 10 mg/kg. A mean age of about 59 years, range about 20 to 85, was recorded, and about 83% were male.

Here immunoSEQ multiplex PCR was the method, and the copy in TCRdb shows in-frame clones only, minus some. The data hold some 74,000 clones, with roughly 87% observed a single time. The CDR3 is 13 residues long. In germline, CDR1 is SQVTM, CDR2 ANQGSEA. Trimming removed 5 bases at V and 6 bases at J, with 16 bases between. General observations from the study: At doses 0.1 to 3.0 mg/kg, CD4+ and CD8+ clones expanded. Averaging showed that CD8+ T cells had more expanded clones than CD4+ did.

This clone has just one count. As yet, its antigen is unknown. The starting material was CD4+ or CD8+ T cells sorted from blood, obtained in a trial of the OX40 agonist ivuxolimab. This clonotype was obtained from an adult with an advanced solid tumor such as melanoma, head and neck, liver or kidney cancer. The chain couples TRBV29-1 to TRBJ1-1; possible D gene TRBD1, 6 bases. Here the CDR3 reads CSVSQGFLAEAFF. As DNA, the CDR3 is TGCAGCGTTTCACAGGGTTTTCTGGCTGAAGCTTTCTTT.